This is a list of T cell receptor beta chains from one sample in a study of OX40 agonist ivuxolimab in advanced cancers. The protocol was immunoSEQ multiplex PCR, while the TCRdb copy is restricted to in-frame clones and leaves out a portion. The sample has fewer than 20,000 clones, almost 95% seen once. Sequenced here: CD4+ or CD8+ T cells sorted from blood, sampled in a trial of the OX40 agonist ivuxolimab. These receptors all stem from an adult with an advanced solid tumor such as melanoma, head and neck, liver or kidney cancer. Both conserved end residues are part of each CDR3. The D gene is left open where the match is weak. Expanded clones get a size class; other rows say once, few or many, or leave the size out.

V gene	D gene	J gene	clone size	CDR3 DNA	CDR3 protein
TRBV5-6	TRBD1	TRBJ2-2	-	TGTGCCAGCAGCTTGCGCATTCTACATAGGGGGCGTGGGGAGCTGTTTTTT	CASSLRILHRGRGELFF
TRBV28	-	TRBJ2-2	-	TGTGCCAGCACCCAATTGGCCGGGGAGCTGTTTTTT	CASTQLAGELFF
TRBV9	-	TRBJ2-1	few	TGTGCCAGCAGCCCACAGGGGATGGCGGGAGAGCAGTTCTTC	CASSPQGMAGEQFF
TRBV6-1	-	TRBJ2-3	-	TGTGCCAGCATCTCCTTGACTAGCACAGATACGCAGTATTTT	CASISLTSTDTQYF
TRBV9	TRBD2	TRBJ2-5	-	TGTGCCAGCAGCCGGGCGGGGGAAGGAGAGACCCAGTACTTC	CASSRAGEGETQYF
TRBV21-1	-	TRBJ2-7	-	TGTGCCAGCAGGCAGGTGTTCGACTACGAGCAGTACTTC	CASRQVFDYEQYF
TRBV13	TRBD2	TRBJ2-1	-	TGTGCCAGCAGCCCTGGGACTAGCGGGGTAAATGAGCAGTTCTTC	CASSPGTSGVNEQFF
TRBV28	-	TRBJ1-1	medium-sized	TGTGCCAGCAGCATCGCCACTGAAGCTTTCTTT	CASSIATEAFF
TRBV9	TRBD1	TRBJ2-1	few	TGTGCCAGCAGCCCTTCCTTGACAGGGGATGAACAGTTCTTC	CASSPSLTGDEQFF
TRBV28	TRBD2	TRBJ2-7	-	TGTGCCAGCAGTGGGACTAGTTGGGAGCAGTACTTC	CASSGTSWEQYF
TRBV9	TRBD2	TRBJ2-2	-	TGTGCCAGCAGCGTAAAAATAGCGGGGGCGGTCGGGGAGCTGTTTTTT	CASSVKIAGAVGELFF
TRBV6-5	-	TRBJ1-2	-	TGTGCCAGCAGCAAGGACAGCTATGGCTACACCTTC	CASSKDSYGYTF
TRBV7-6	-	TRBJ2-3	-	TGTGCCAGCAGCTTGAGGGGGGCGGGGCAAGGCACAGATACGCAGTATTTT	CASSLRGAGQGTDTQYF
TRBV9	-	TRBJ2-5	-	TGTGCCAGCAGCGTAGGTGAGCCGGGGCAGACCCAGTACTTC	CASSVGEPGQTQYF
TRBV7-2	-	TRBJ2-5	-	TGTGCCAGCAGCTTAGGGCTAAGGGAGACCCAGTACTTC	CASSLGLRETQYF
TRBV5-5	TRBD1	TRBJ2-2	-	TGTGCCAGCAGCTGGGACAGGCGGAACACCGGGGAGCTGTTTTTT	CASSWDRRNTGELFF
TRBV4-1	TRBD1	TRBJ2-7	-	TGCGCCAGCCGCCCCTTGGCAGGGGGCTACTACGAGCAGTACTTC	CASRPLAGGYYEQYF
TRBV18	TRBD1	TRBJ2-7	-	TGTGCCAGCTCACCGACAGGGGGAATTTACGAGCAGTACTTC	CASSPTGGIYEQYF
TRBV6-6	-	TRBJ2-2	-	TGTGCCAGCAGTTTCCCTCCAGGGGTGAACACCGGGGAGCTGTTTTTT	CASSFPPGVNTGELFF
TRBV29-1	-	TRBJ1-2	once	TGCAGCGTTGCCGGGCTCGGGGGCTACACCTTC	CSVAGLGGYTF
TRBV2	-	TRBJ2-7	-	TGTGCCAGCAGTGATTATTTTGTAGGGGACGAGCAGTACTTC	CASSDYFVGDEQYF
TRBV5-1	TRBD1	TRBJ2-3	-	TGCGCCAGCAGCTTGGGAACAGGGGAAAAATTGTCGCAGTATTTT	CASSLGTGEKLSQYF
TRBV27	TRBD1	TRBJ2-7	-	TGTGCCAGCAGTTTTAGGACAGGGCGGGACTACGAGCAGTACTTC	CASSFRTGRDYEQYF
TRBV5-4	-	TRBJ2-2	-	TGTGCCAGCAGCTTGGGAGGGGCCCAAACCGGGGAGCTGTTTTTT	CASSLGGAQTGELFF
TRBV28	-	TRBJ2-3	-	TGTGCCAGCAGTCCAGGGGCACGGGACTACCGCACAGATACGCAGTATTTT	CASSPGARDYRTDTQYF
TRBV7-9	TRBD1	TRBJ2-7	-	TGTGCCAGCAGCTTGAGGGACAGTTACGAGCAGTACTTC	CASSLRDSYEQYF
TRBV5-4	TRBD1	TRBJ2-7	once	TGTGCCAGCAGCTTGGGCAGGGGGATTACCTACGAGCAGTACTTC	CASSLGRGITYEQYF
TRBV16	TRBD1	TRBJ1-2	-	TGTGCCAGCAGCCAATCGTCACAGGGGGCAGTCTATGGCTACACCTTC	CASSQSSQGAVYGYTF
TRBV28	-	TRBJ1-1	-	TGTGCCAGCAGTTTGATGGGGGGTGGGAACACTGAAGCTTTCTTT	CASSLMGGGNTEAFF
TRBV5-1	-	TRBJ2-2	-	TGCGCCAGCAGCTTGGCCGCGACTCCACCCCGGGAGCTGTTTTTT	CASSLAATPPRELFF
TRBV7-9	TRBD1	TRBJ2-7	-	TGTGCCAGCAGCCTTGTCCCGGGACAGGGCTACGAGCAGTACTTC	CASSLVPGQGYEQYF
TRBV7-3	TRBD2	TRBJ2-3	-	TGTGCCAGCAGCTCTAGCGGGGGGGCCGGAGATACGCAGTATTTT	CASSSSGGAGDTQYF
TRBV28	TRBD2	TRBJ2-1	-	TGTGCCAGCAGTTTCTCCGGGACGGGGGGGGACAATGAGCAGTTCTTC	CASSFSGTGGDNEQFF